This T cell receptor (beta chain) stems from a study of blood T cell repertoires in COVID-19. Turning to the study itself: Whether acute or convalescent, the COVID-19 samples came from the United States, Italy and Spain.

This CDR3 region has 12 residues. Germline assignment: CDR1 SGDLS and CDR2 YYNGEE. Trimming took 0 bases from V and 5 from J, leaving 3 bases between them. Libraries were prepared by immunoSEQ multiplex PCR; TCRdb keeps only in-frame clonotypes and omits some of them. The table records 140,000 to 150,000 clones, 75% to 85% of them present only once. This clonotype was sampled from a man in his 70s who had recovered from COVID-19. The V and J genes are TRBV9 and TRBJ2-1, with D uncertain. Sequences were obtained from peripheral blood. CDR3 nucleotides: TGTGCCAGCAGCGTAGGAGACAATGAGCAGTTCTTC. This encodes CASSVGDNEQFF.